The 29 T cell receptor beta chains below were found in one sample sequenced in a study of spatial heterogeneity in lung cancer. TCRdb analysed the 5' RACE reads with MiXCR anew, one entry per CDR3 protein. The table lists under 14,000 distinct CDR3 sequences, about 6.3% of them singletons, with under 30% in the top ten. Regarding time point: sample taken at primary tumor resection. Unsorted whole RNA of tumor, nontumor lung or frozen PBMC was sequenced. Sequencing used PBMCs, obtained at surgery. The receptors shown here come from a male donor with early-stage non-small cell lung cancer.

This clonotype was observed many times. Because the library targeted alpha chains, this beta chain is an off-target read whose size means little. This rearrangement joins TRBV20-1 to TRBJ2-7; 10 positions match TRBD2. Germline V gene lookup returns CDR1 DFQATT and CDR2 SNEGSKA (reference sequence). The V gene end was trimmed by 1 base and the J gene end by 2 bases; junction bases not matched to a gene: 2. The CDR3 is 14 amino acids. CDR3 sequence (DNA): TGCAGTGCTAGAGGAACTAGCGGGACCTACGAGCAGTACTTC. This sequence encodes CSARGTSGTYEQYF.

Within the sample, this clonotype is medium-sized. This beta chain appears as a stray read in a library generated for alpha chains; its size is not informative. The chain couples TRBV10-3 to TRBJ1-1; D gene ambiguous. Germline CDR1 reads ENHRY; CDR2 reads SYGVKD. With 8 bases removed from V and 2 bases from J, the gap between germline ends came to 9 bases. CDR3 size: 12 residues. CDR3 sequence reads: CAIQRGNTEAFF. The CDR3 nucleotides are TGTGCCATCCAACGGGGAAACACTGAAGCTTTCTTT.

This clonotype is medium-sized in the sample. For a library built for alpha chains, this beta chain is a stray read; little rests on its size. CDR3 loop: CASAPQRDPYNEQFF. The CDR3 DNA sequence: TGTGCTAGCGCGCCCCAGCGGGACCCCTACAATGAGCAGTTCTTC. The V and J genes are TRBV7-7 and TRBJ2-1; 7 bases align to TRBD2. CDR1 is SSHAT and CDR2 is FNYEAQ in the germline V gene (reference sequence). The CDR3 spans 15 residues.

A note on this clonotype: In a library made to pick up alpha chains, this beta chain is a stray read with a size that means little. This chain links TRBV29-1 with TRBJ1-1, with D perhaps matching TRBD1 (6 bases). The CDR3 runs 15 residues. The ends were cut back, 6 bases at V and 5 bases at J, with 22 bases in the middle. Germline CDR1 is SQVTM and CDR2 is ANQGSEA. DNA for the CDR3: TGCAGCGTCGTATTGGCGCGGGGGCGGGGGACTGAAGCTTTCTTT. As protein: CSVVLARGRGTEAFF.

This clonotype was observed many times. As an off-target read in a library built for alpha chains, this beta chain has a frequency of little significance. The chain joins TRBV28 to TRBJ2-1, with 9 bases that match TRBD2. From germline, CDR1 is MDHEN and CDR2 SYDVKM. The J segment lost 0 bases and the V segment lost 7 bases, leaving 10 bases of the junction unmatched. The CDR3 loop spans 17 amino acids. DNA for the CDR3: TGTGCCAGCACCTCTAGCGGGACGACTAGCTCCTACAATGAGCAGTTCTTC. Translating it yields CASTSSGTTSSYNEQFF.

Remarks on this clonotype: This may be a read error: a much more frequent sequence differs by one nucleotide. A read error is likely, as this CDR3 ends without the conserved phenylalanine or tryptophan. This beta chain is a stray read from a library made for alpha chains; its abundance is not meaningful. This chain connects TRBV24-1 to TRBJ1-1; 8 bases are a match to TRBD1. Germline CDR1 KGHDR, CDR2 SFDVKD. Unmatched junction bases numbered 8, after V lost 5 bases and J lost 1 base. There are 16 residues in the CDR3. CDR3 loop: CATSGVTGVGNTEAFS. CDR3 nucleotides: TGTGCCACCAGTGGTGTGACAGGGGTTGGGAACACTGAAGCTTTCTCT.

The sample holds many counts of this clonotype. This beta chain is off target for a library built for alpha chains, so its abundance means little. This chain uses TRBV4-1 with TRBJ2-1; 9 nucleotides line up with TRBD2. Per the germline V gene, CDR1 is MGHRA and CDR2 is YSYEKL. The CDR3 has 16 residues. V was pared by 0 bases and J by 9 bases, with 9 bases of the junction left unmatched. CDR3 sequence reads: CASSQEGGGRAGEQFF. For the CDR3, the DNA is TGCGCCAGCAGCCAAGAGGGAGGCGGGAGGGCCGGTGAGCAGTTCTTC.

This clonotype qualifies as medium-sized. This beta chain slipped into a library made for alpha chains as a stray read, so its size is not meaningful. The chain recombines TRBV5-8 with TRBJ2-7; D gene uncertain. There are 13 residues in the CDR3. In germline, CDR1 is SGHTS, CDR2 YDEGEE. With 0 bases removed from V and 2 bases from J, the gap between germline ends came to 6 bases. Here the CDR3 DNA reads TGTGCCAGCAGCTTGGGCGGACCCTACGAGCAGTACTTC. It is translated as CASSLGGPYEQYF.

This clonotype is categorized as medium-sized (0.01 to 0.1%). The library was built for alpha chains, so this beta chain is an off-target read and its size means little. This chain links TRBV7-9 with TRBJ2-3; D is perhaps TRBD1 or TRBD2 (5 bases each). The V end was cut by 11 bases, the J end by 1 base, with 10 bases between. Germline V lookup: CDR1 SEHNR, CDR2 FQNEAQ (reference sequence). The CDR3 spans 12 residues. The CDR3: CAYVGGTDTQYF. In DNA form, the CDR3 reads TGTGCCTACGTGGGGGGCACAGATACGCAGTATTTT.

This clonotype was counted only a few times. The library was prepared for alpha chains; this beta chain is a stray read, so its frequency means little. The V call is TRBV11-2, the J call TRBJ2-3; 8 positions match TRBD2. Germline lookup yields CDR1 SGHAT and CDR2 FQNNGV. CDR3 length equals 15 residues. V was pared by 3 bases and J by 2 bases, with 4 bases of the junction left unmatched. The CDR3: CASSFRAGVTDTQYF. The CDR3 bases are TGTGCCAGCAGCTTCCGAGCGGGAGTCACAGATACGCAGTATTTT.

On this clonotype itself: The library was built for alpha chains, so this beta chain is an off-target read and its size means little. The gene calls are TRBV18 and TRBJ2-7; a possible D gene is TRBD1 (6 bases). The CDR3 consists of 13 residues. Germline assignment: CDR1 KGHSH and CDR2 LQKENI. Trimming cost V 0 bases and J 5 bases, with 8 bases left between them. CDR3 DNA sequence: TGTGCCAGCTCACCACCGGCAGGGGACGAGCAGTACTTC. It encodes CASSPPAGDEQYF.

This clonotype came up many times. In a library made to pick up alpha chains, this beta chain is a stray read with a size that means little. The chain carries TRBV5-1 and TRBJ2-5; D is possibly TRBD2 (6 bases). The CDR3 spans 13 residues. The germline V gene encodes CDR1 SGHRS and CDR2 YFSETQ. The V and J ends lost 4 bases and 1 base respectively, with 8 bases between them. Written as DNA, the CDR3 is TGCGCCAGCAGCGCGGGACTCCAAGAGACCCAGTACTTC. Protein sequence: CASSAGLQETQYF.

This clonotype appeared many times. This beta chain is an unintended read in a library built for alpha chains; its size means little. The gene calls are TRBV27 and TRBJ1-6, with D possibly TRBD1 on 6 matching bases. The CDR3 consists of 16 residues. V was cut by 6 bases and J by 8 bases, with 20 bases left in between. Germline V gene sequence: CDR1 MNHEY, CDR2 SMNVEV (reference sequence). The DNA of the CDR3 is TGTGCCAGCAGGACAGGCGCGGGGCTATTGTATTCACCCCTCCACTTT. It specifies CASRTGAGLLYSPLHF.

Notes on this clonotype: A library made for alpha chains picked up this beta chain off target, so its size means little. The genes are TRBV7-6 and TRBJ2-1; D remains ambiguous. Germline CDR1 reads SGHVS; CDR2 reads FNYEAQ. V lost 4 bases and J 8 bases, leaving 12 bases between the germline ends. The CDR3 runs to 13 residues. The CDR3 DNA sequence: TGTGCCAGCAGCTCCGTGCCAACCCATGAGCAGTTCTTC. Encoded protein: CASSSVPTHEQFF.

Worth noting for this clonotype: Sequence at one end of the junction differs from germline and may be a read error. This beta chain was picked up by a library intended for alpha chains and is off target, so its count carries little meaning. The CDR3 region is CASSREEGVNAEAFF. CDR3 nucleotide sequence: TGTGCCAGCAGCCGGGAGGAAGGAGTGAACGCTGAAGCTTTCTTT. The chain uses TRBV28 and TRBJ1-1; D unclear. The CDR3 has 15 amino acids. The germline V gene has CDR1 MDHEN and CDR2 SYDVKM.

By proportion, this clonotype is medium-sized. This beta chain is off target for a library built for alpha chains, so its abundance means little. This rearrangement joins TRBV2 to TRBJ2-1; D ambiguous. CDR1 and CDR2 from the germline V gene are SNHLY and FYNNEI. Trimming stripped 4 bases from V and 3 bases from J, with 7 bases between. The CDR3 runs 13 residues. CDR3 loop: CASSVGYYNEQFF. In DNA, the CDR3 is TGTGCCAGCAGTGTGGGTTACTACAATGAGCAGTTCTTC.

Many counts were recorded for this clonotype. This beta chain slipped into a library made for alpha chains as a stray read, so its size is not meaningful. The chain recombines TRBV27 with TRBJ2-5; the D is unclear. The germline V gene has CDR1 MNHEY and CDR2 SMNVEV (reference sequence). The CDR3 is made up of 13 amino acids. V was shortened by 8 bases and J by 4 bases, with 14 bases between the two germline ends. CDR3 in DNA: TGTGCCAGCCGCCCAGGCAGCATAGAGACCCAGTACTTC. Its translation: CASRPGSIETQYF.

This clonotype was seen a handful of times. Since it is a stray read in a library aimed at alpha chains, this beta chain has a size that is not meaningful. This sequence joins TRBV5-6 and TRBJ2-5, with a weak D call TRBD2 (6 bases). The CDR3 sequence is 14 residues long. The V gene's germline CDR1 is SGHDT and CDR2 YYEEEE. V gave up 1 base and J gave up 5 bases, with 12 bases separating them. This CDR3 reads CASSLLTRSETQYF. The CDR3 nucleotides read TGTGCCAGCAGCTTGCTGACTAGGTCGGAGACCCAGTACTTC.

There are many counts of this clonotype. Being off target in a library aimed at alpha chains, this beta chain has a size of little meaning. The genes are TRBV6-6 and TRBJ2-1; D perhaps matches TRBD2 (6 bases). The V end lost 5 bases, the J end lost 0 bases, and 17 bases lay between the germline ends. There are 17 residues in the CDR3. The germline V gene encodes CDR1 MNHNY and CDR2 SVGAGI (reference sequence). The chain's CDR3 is CASSPRLAASSYNEQFF. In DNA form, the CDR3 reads TGTGCCAGCAGTCCCCGGTTAGCGGCGAGCTCCTACAATGAGCAGTTCTTC.

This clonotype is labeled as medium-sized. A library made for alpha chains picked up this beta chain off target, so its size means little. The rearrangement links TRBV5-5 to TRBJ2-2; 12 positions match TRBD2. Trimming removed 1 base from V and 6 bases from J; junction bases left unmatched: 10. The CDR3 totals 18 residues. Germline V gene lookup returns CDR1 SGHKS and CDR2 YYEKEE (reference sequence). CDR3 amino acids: CASSLTTSGRNRAGELFF. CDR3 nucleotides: TGTGCCAGCAGCTTGACGACTAGCGGGAGAAATCGGGCCGGGGAGCTGTTTTTT.

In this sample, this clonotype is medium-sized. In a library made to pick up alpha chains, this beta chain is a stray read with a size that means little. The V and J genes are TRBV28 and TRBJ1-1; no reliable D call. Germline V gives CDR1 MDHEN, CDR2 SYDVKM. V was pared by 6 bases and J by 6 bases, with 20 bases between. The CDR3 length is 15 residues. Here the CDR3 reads CASSPLYRPRSEAFF. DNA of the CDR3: TGTGCCAGCAGCCCACTATATCGGCCCCGGTCTGAAGCTTTCTTT.

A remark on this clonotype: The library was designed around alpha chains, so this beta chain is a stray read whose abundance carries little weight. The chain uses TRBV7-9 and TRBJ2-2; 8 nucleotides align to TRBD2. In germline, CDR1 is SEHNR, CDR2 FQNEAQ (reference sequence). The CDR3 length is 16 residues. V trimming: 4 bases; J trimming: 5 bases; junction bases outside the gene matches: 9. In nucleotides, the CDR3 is TGTGCCAGCAGCTCGCGGGTAGCGGGACATACCGGGGAGCTGTTTTTT. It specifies CASSSRVAGHTGELFF.

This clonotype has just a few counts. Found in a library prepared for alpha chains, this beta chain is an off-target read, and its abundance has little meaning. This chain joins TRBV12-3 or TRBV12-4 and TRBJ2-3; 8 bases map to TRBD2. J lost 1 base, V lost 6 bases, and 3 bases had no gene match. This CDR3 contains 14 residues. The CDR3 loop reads CASSGGGRTDTQYF. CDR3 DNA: TGTGCCAGCAGCGGGGGGGGGCGCACAGATACGCAGTATTTT.

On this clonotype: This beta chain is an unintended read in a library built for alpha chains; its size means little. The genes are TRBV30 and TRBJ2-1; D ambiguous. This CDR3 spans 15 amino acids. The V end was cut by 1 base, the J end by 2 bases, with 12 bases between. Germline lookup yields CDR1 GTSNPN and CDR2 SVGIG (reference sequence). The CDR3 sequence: CAWSDLKVPYNEQFF. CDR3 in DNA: TGTGCCTGGAGTGATCTGAAAGTCCCCTACAATGAGCAGTTCTTC.

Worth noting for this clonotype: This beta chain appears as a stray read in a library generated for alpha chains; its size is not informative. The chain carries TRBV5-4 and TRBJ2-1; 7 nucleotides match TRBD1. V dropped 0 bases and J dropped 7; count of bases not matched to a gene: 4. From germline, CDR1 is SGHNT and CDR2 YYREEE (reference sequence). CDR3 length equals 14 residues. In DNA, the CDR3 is TGTGCCAGCAGCTTGGCCGGGACAGAGAATGAGCAGTTCTTC. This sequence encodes CASSLAGTENEQFF.

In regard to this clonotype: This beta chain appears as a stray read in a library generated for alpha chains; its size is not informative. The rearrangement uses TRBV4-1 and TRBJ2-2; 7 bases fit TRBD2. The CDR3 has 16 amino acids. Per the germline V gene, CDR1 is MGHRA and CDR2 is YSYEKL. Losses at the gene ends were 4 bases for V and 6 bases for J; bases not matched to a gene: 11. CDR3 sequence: CASSPAMGRAPGELFF. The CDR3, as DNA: TGCGCCAGCAGCCCAGCTATGGGGAGGGCCCCCGGGGAGCTGTTTTTT.

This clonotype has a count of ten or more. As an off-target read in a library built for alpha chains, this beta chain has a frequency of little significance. CDR3 amino acids: CASSLQPLGTDTQYF. DNA for the CDR3: TGTGCCAGCAGCCTCCAGCCGCTGGGCACAGATACGCAGTATTTT. The chain uses TRBV28 and TRBJ2-3; D gene unclear. V shed 6 bases and J shed 1 base, with 14 bases lying between them. Germline loops: CDR1 MDHEN, CDR2 SYDVKM. There are 15 residues in the CDR3.

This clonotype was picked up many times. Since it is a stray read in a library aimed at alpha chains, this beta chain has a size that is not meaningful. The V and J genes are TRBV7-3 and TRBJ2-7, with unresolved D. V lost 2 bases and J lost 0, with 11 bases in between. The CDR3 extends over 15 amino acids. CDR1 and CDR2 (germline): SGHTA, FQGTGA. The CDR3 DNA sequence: TGTGCCAGCAGCTTATTGGCAGAGGCCTCCTACGAGCAGTACTTC. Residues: CASSLLAEASYEQYF.

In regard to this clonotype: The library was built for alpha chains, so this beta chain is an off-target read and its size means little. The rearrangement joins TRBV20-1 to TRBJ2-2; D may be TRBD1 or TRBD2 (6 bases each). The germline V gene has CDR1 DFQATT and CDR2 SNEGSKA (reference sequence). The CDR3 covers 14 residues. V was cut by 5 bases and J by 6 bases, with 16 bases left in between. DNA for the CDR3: TGCAGTGCTGCCGAGGGGGGATTCGCCGGGGAGCTGTTTTTT. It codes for CSAAEGGFAGELFF.